This TCR beta chain was recorded in a study of Graves' ophthalmopathy and Graves' hyperthyroidism. Study observations and caveats: Blood also held most thyroid clonotypes expanded above 0.001 frequency.

As to this clonotype: Its antigen is undetermined.

This CDR3 contains 15 residues. Trimming cost V 3 bases and J 0 bases, with 9 bases left between them. Germline assignment: CDR1 SNHLY and CDR2 FYNNEI. For repertoire sequencing, the TCR beta CDR3 regions were amplified from RNA transcripts. Second-round multiplex PCR came after first-round RT-PCR with HTBI primers. Using its own MiXCR run on the multiplex PCR reads, TCRdb lists one record per CDR3 protein. The table records about 390,000 distinct CDR3 sequences, over 15% of them present only once. Exclusion applied to patients with other autoimmune diseases, uncontrolled infections, pregnancy or lactation.

Sequenced: peripheral blood. The TCR was taken from a woman aged 18 to 35 with stable Graves' hyperthyroidism. The chain employs TRBV2 and TRBJ1-5; D might be TRBD1 (5 bases). The CDR3 is CASSDEGNSNQPQHF. The CDR3 nucleotides are TGTGCCAGCAGTGATGAGGGGAATAGCAATCAGCCCCAGCATTTT. Supplemented by reference TRBV2 and TRBJ1-5, the full variable domain reads EPEVTQTPSHQVTQMGQEVILRCVPISNHLYFYWYRQILGQKVEFLVSFYNNEISEKSEIFDDQFSVERPDGSNFTLKIRSTKLEDSAMYFCASSDEGNSNQPQHFGDGTRLSIL.